Listed here are 5 T cell receptor beta chains from one sample, sequenced in a study of CD8+ T cells in alopecia areata. RNA was isolated and reverse transcribed to cDNA, the sequencing template. Profiled with immunoSEQ multiplex PCR; TCRdb holds only in-frame clones, not every one. This sample has about 150,000 clones; 62% occur once, and the top ten carry 36%. The sequencing sample was made of CD8+ T cells sorted from blood. The receptors shown here come from a human donor in good health.

V gene TRBV6-5 combines with J gene TRBJ2-1, with no clear D. The CDR3 length is 12 residues. V lost 5 bases and J 8 bases, leaving 10 bases between the germline ends. The germline V gene has CDR1 MNHEY and CDR2 SVGAGI. For the CDR3, the DNA is TGTGCCAGCAGTCCCTCTTTAGATGAGCAGTTCTTC. Amino acids: CASSPSLDEQFF.

The gene calls are TRBV15 and TRBJ1-2; 7 nucleotides agree with TRBD1. CDR3 size: 16 residues. The germline gives CDR1 LNHNV, CDR2 YYDKDF (reference sequence). J was trimmed by 4 bases and V by 4 bases; bases with no gene match: 12. The CDR3 nucleotides read TGTGCCACCAGCAAAACTCGGGACAGCAAATTCTATGGCTACACCTTC. It is translated as CATSKTRDSKFYGYTF.

In DNA, the CDR3 is TGCGCCAGCAGCCAAGTGGCGGCGAACACCGGGGAGCTGTTTTTT. It codes for CASSQVAANTGELFF. V and J are TRBV4-1 and TRBJ2-2; no clear D gene. Per the germline V gene, CDR1 is MGHRA and CDR2 is YSYEKL. V dropped 1 base and J dropped 0 bases, with 6 bases sitting between them. The CDR3 contains 15 residues.

The gene calls are TRBV27 and TRBJ2-2, with TRBD1 as a possible D gene (6 bases). There are 13 residues in the CDR3. From germline, CDR1 is MNHEY and CDR2 SMNVEV (reference sequence). Trimming stripped 5 bases from V and 7 bases from J, with 11 bases between. This CDR3 reads CASSVGTIGELFF. CDR3 nucleotide sequence: TGTGCCAGCAGTGTGGGGACAATCGGGGAGCTGTTTTTT.

The gene calls are TRBV29-1 and TRBJ2-3, with D possibly called TRBD1 or TRBD2 (5 bases each). The germline V and J ends were trimmed by 5 bases and 3 bases, with 9 bases remaining between them. The CDR3 is 12 amino acids. Germline V gives CDR1 SQVTM, CDR2 ANQGSEA. The chain's CDR3 is CSVRDGTDTQYF. In DNA form, the CDR3 reads TGCAGCGTTCGGGACGGGACAGATACGCAGTATTTT.